These T cell receptor beta chains were read from a single sample in a study of shared clonotypes between healthy human individuals. Clones were sequenced by immunoSEQ multiplex PCR, and TCRdb holds only the in-frame ones, with some missing. This sample yields nearly 2 million clones, of which approximately 94% are seen a single time; 1.2% belongs to the top ten. Input material: naive CD8+ T cells sorted from blood. Source of these receptors: a man in his late teens or twenties in good health. Both conserved end residues are part of each CDR3. Fields, in order: J gene, D gene, clone size, V gene, CDR3 DNA, CDR3 protein. The D gene is left open where the match is weak. A row's size may be missing; if present it is once, few, many or a size class.

J: TRBJ1-6
D: TRBD1
size: -
V: TRBV30
DNA: TGTGCCTGGAGAGAGACAGGGTCTAACGGTTCACCCCTCCACTTT
CDR3: CAWRETGSNGSPLHF

J: TRBJ1-5
D: -
size: -
V: TRBV19
DNA: TGTGCCAGTAGTATCTCGACAGGCAGCAATCAGCCCCAGCATTTT
CDR3: CASSISTGSNQPQHF

J: TRBJ1-1
D: -
size: -
V: TRBV5-1
DNA: TGCGCCAGCAGCTTGGATGGGGTAGTTGGCACTGAAGCTTTCTTT
CDR3: CASSLDGVVGTEAFF

J: TRBJ2-2
D: -
size: -
V: TRBV9
DNA: TGTGCCAGCAGCTCCGGTACCGGGGAGCTGTTTTTT
CDR3: CASSSGTGELFF

J: TRBJ1-5
D: TRBD1
size: -
V: TRBV5-6
DNA: TGTGCCAGCAGCTTGGGAACCCGACAGGGCACTCGCAATCAGCCCCAGCATTTT
CDR3: CASSLGTRQGTRNQPQHF

J: TRBJ2-6
D: -
size: -
V: TRBV5-1
DNA: TGCGCCAGCAGCTTGGCGGGATCTGGGGCCAACGTCCTGACTTTC
CDR3: CASSLAGSGANVLTF

J: TRBJ2-7
D: TRBD1
size: -
V: TRBV29-1
DNA: TGCAGCGTTGAAGGGGACAGGGACGAGCAGTACTTC
CDR3: CSVEGDRDEQYF

J: TRBJ1-6
D: -
size: few
V: TRBV28
DNA: TGTGCCAGCAGTCCCTCGATCGGACGTGATTCACCCCTCCACTTT
CDR3: CASSPSIGRDSPLHF

J: TRBJ2-7
D: -
size: -
V: TRBV10-1
DNA: TGCGCCAGCAGGCTGGAGGTTGGGTTGAGGGAAACCTACGAGCAGTACTTC
CDR3: CASRLEVGLRETYEQYF

J: TRBJ2-2
D: TRBD1
size: -
V: TRBV11-2
DNA: TGTGCCAGCAGACTCTCCCTAGCCCAGGGGGACACCGGGGAGCTGTTTTTT
CDR3: CASRLSLAQGDTGELFF

J: TRBJ2-2
D: TRBD2
size: -
V: TRBV9
DNA: TGTGCCAGCAGCGTAGAATTAGCGGGGGGATCCGGGGAGCTGTTTTTT
CDR3: CASSVELAGGSGELFF

J: TRBJ2-7
D: TRBD1
size: -
V: TRBV19
DNA: TGTGCCAGTTCTACCGGGACAGGGGCCTACGAGCAGTACTTC
CDR3: CASSTGTGAYEQYF

J: TRBJ2-1
D: -
size: once
V: TRBV2
DNA: TGTGCCAGCAGTGATTCGACTACCTCCTACAATGAGCAGTTCTTC
CDR3: CASSDSTTSYNEQFF

J: TRBJ2-7
D: -
size: -
V: TRBV29-1
DNA: TGCAGCGTTGAAGATAGCAGGTCCTACGAGCAGTACTTC
CDR3: CSVEDSRSYEQYF

J: TRBJ2-2
D: -
size: -
V: TRBV7-9
DNA: TGTGCCAGCGATAGTGGGGATAACACCGGGGAGCTGTTTTTT
CDR3: CASDSGDNTGELFF

J: TRBJ1-1
D: -
size: -
V: TRBV5-8
DNA: TGTGCCAGCAGCTTGGAGGGACGCACTGAAGCTTTCTTT
CDR3: CASSLEGRTEAFF

J: TRBJ2-7
D: -
size: -
V: TRBV2
DNA: TGTGCCATACCCACCTCGGGGGCGGGAGAGCAGTACTTC
CDR3: CAIPTSGAGEQYF

J: TRBJ2-7
D: TRBD2
size: -
V: TRBV13
DNA: TGTGCCAGCAGCATTAGCGGGACAACGTACGAGCAGTACTTC
CDR3: CASSISGTTYEQYF

J: TRBJ1-5
D: -
size: few
V: TRBV30
DNA: TGTGCCTGGAGTGGACAGGGCAATCAGCCCCAGCATTTT
CDR3: CAWSGQGNQPQHF

J: TRBJ2-3
D: -
size: -
V: TRBV6-1
DNA: TGTGCCAGCAGTGATGGGCTTGGTGCAGATACGCAGTATTTT
CDR3: CASSDGLGADTQYF

J: TRBJ1-1
D: -
size: -
V: TRBV30
DNA: TGTGCCTGGAGTATCGGGGGGAACACTGAAGCTTTCTTT
CDR3: CAWSIGGNTEAFF

J: TRBJ2-2
D: -
size: -
V: TRBV30
DNA: TGTGCCTGGAGTGTTGGGCCCTACACCGGGGAGCTGTTTTTT
CDR3: CAWSVGPYTGELFF

J: TRBJ2-7
D: TRBD1
size: -
V: TRBV7-9
DNA: TGTGCCAGCAGCCCTCCCCCCGGACAGGGCTACGAGCAGTACTTC
CDR3: CASSPPPGQGYEQYF

J: TRBJ2-1
D: TRBD2
size: -
V: TRBV7-2
DNA: TGTGCCAGCAGCCTCGAGTGGGGGGGCAATGAGCAGTTCTTC
CDR3: CASSLEWGGNEQFF

J: TRBJ2-7
D: -
size: once
V: TRBV11-2
DNA: TGTGCCAGCAGCTTATATTCCTACGAGCAGTACTTC
CDR3: CASSLYSYEQYF

J: TRBJ2-7
D: -
size: -
V: TRBV27
DNA: TGTGCCAGCAGCGCGGGACCCTCCTACGAGCAGTACTTC
CDR3: CASSAGPSYEQYF

J: TRBJ1-5
D: TRBD1
size: -
V: TRBV27
DNA: TGTGCCAGCAGTTTCACAGGGGGCAATCAGCCCCAGCATTTT
CDR3: CASSFTGGNQPQHF

J: TRBJ2-3
D: TRBD2
size: -
V: TRBV9
DNA: TGTGCCAGCACCTTGGGACTAGCGGCAGATACGCAGTATTTT
CDR3: CASTLGLAADTQYF

J: TRBJ2-3
D: -
size: -
V: TRBV29-1
DNA: TGCAGCGTCCTAGACGCGGCGAGGGGGGCCAGTACGCAGTATTTT
CDR3: CSVLDAARGASTQYF

J: TRBJ2-7
D: -
size: -
V: TRBV4-3
DNA: TGCGCCAGCAGCCAAGATTCCCGGGGGACCTACGAGCAGTACTTC
CDR3: CASSQDSRGTYEQYF

J: TRBJ2-5
D: TRBD2
size: -
V: TRBV7-9
DNA: TGTGCCAGCAGCACCCGACTAGCGGGTTGGGGGGAGACCCAGTACTTC
CDR3: CASSTRLAGWGETQYF

J: TRBJ1-1
D: -
size: -
V: TRBV30
DNA: TGTGCCTGGAGTGTACTGGGAGAGACAGCTTTCTTT
CDR3: CAWSVLGETAFF

J: TRBJ2-5
D: TRBD2
size: -
V: TRBV28
DNA: TGTGCCAGCAGTCCCGGGACTAGCTTGGAGACCCAGTACTTC
CDR3: CASSPGTSLETQYF

J: TRBJ2-5
D: TRBD2
size: -
V: TRBV9
DNA: TGTGCCAGCAGCGCGGGGGGAGAGACCCAGTACTTC
CDR3: CASSAGGETQYF

J: TRBJ1-3
D: -
size: -
V: TRBV7-8
DNA: TGTGCCAGCAGCTTAGCCCCGGAGGGGTCTGGAAACACCATATATTTT
CDR3: CASSLAPEGSGNTIYF

J: TRBJ2-2
D: -
size: once
V: TRBV7-8
DNA: TGTGCCAGCAGCTTAACAGGGAGCGCCGGGGAGCTGTTTTTT
CDR3: CASSLTGSAGELFF

J: TRBJ2-3
D: -
size: -
V: TRBV10-1
DNA: TGCGCCAGCAGTGAAGAGCGGCCCACAGATACGCAGTATTTT
CDR3: CASSEERPTDTQYF

J: TRBJ1-6
D: -
size: -
V: TRBV6-6
DNA: TGTGCCAGCAGTTACCGGCAGGCGGACTATAATTCACCCCTCCACTTT
CDR3: CASSYRQADYNSPLHF

J: TRBJ1-6
D: -
size: -
V: TRBV9
DNA: TGTGCCAGCAGCGCAGAACCGGGGGTCCCATATAATTCACCCCTCCACTTT
CDR3: CASSAEPGVPYNSPLHF

J: TRBJ1-3
D: -
size: -
V: TRBV27
DNA: TGTGCCAGCAGCGTCGACTTCAGCTCTGGAAACACCATATATTTT
CDR3: CASSVDFSSGNTIYF

J: TRBJ2-1
D: -
size: once
V: TRBV18
DNA: TGTGCCAGCTCACCGGGGGACGGAGGTGAGCAGTTCTTC
CDR3: CASSPGDGGEQFF

J: TRBJ2-5
D: TRBD2
size: once
V: TRBV6-1
DNA: TGTGCCAGCAGTGAAGGGCCACTAGCGGGGGGGCCAGAGACCCAGTACTTC
CDR3: CASSEGPLAGGPETQYF

J: TRBJ2-1
D: -
size: -
V: TRBV19
DNA: TGTGCCAGTAGTACCCTCACCCATGAGCAGTTCTTC
CDR3: CASSTLTHEQFF

J: TRBJ2-3
D: TRBD1
size: -
V: TRBV7-9
DNA: TGTGCCAGCAGCTTAGCTTACGGACAGGGCTTAAGCACAGATACGCAGTATTTT
CDR3: CASSLAYGQGLSTDTQYF

J: TRBJ2-1
D: TRBD2
size: -
V: TRBV4-1
DNA: TGCGCCAGCAGCCAATCTGGGACTAGCGGGGGCCGCTCCTACAATGAGCAGTTCTTC
CDR3: CASSQSGTSGGRSYNEQFF

J: TRBJ2-3
D: -
size: -
V: TRBV5-6
DNA: TGTGCCAGCAGCTTCAGCGGGAGCACAGATACGCAGTATTTT
CDR3: CASSFSGSTDTQYF

J: TRBJ2-7
D: -
size: -
V: TRBV2
DNA: TGTGCCAGCGGTCGAGAGGAGTACTTC
CDR3: CASGREEYF

J: TRBJ1-3
D: -
size: once
V: TRBV4-1
DNA: TGCGCCAGCAGCCATCCCGCTTCTGCGGGAAACACCATATATTTT
CDR3: CASSHPASAGNTIYF